This TCR beta chain was captured in a study of T cell clusters in autoimmune cytopenias. Roughly 38,000 genome equivalents of blood DNA were amplified for TRB. Germline V gives CDR1 SQVTM, CDR2 ANQGSEA. This CDR3 contains 18 residues. TRB rearrangements were amplified by touch-down multiplex PCR with mixed TRB-A/B primers. No DNA is given; TCRdb re-called the multiplex PCR reads and lists each CDR3 protein once. The sample totals 3,000 to 3,500 distinct CDR3 sequences. This clonotype is medium-sized by frequency. Material for sequencing was peripheral blood. This TCR came from a human donor with an autoimmune cytopenia or autoimmune hepatitis (not recorded which). The chain carries TRBV29-1 and TRBJ1-2; TCRdb reports TRBD1, a call that lacks DNA to check it against. The CDR3 sequence is CSVDTHLMATAKTYGYTF.